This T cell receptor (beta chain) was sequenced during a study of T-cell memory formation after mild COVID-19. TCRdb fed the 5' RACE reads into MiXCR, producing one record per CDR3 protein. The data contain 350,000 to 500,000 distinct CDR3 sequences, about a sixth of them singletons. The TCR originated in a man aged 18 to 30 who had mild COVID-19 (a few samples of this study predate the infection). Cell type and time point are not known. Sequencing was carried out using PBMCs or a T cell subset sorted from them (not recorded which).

CDR3 in amino acids: CASSPAPTGHYGYTF. Here the CDR3 DNA reads TGTGCCAGCTCACCCGCTCCTACAGGGCACTATGGCTACACCTTC. The chain links TRBV18 to TRBJ1-2; TRBD1 is a possible D gene (6 bases). Trimming cost V 3 bases and J 3 bases, with 14 bases left between them. The length of the CDR3 is 15 residues. Germline V CDR1 and CDR2: KGHSH, LQKENI.